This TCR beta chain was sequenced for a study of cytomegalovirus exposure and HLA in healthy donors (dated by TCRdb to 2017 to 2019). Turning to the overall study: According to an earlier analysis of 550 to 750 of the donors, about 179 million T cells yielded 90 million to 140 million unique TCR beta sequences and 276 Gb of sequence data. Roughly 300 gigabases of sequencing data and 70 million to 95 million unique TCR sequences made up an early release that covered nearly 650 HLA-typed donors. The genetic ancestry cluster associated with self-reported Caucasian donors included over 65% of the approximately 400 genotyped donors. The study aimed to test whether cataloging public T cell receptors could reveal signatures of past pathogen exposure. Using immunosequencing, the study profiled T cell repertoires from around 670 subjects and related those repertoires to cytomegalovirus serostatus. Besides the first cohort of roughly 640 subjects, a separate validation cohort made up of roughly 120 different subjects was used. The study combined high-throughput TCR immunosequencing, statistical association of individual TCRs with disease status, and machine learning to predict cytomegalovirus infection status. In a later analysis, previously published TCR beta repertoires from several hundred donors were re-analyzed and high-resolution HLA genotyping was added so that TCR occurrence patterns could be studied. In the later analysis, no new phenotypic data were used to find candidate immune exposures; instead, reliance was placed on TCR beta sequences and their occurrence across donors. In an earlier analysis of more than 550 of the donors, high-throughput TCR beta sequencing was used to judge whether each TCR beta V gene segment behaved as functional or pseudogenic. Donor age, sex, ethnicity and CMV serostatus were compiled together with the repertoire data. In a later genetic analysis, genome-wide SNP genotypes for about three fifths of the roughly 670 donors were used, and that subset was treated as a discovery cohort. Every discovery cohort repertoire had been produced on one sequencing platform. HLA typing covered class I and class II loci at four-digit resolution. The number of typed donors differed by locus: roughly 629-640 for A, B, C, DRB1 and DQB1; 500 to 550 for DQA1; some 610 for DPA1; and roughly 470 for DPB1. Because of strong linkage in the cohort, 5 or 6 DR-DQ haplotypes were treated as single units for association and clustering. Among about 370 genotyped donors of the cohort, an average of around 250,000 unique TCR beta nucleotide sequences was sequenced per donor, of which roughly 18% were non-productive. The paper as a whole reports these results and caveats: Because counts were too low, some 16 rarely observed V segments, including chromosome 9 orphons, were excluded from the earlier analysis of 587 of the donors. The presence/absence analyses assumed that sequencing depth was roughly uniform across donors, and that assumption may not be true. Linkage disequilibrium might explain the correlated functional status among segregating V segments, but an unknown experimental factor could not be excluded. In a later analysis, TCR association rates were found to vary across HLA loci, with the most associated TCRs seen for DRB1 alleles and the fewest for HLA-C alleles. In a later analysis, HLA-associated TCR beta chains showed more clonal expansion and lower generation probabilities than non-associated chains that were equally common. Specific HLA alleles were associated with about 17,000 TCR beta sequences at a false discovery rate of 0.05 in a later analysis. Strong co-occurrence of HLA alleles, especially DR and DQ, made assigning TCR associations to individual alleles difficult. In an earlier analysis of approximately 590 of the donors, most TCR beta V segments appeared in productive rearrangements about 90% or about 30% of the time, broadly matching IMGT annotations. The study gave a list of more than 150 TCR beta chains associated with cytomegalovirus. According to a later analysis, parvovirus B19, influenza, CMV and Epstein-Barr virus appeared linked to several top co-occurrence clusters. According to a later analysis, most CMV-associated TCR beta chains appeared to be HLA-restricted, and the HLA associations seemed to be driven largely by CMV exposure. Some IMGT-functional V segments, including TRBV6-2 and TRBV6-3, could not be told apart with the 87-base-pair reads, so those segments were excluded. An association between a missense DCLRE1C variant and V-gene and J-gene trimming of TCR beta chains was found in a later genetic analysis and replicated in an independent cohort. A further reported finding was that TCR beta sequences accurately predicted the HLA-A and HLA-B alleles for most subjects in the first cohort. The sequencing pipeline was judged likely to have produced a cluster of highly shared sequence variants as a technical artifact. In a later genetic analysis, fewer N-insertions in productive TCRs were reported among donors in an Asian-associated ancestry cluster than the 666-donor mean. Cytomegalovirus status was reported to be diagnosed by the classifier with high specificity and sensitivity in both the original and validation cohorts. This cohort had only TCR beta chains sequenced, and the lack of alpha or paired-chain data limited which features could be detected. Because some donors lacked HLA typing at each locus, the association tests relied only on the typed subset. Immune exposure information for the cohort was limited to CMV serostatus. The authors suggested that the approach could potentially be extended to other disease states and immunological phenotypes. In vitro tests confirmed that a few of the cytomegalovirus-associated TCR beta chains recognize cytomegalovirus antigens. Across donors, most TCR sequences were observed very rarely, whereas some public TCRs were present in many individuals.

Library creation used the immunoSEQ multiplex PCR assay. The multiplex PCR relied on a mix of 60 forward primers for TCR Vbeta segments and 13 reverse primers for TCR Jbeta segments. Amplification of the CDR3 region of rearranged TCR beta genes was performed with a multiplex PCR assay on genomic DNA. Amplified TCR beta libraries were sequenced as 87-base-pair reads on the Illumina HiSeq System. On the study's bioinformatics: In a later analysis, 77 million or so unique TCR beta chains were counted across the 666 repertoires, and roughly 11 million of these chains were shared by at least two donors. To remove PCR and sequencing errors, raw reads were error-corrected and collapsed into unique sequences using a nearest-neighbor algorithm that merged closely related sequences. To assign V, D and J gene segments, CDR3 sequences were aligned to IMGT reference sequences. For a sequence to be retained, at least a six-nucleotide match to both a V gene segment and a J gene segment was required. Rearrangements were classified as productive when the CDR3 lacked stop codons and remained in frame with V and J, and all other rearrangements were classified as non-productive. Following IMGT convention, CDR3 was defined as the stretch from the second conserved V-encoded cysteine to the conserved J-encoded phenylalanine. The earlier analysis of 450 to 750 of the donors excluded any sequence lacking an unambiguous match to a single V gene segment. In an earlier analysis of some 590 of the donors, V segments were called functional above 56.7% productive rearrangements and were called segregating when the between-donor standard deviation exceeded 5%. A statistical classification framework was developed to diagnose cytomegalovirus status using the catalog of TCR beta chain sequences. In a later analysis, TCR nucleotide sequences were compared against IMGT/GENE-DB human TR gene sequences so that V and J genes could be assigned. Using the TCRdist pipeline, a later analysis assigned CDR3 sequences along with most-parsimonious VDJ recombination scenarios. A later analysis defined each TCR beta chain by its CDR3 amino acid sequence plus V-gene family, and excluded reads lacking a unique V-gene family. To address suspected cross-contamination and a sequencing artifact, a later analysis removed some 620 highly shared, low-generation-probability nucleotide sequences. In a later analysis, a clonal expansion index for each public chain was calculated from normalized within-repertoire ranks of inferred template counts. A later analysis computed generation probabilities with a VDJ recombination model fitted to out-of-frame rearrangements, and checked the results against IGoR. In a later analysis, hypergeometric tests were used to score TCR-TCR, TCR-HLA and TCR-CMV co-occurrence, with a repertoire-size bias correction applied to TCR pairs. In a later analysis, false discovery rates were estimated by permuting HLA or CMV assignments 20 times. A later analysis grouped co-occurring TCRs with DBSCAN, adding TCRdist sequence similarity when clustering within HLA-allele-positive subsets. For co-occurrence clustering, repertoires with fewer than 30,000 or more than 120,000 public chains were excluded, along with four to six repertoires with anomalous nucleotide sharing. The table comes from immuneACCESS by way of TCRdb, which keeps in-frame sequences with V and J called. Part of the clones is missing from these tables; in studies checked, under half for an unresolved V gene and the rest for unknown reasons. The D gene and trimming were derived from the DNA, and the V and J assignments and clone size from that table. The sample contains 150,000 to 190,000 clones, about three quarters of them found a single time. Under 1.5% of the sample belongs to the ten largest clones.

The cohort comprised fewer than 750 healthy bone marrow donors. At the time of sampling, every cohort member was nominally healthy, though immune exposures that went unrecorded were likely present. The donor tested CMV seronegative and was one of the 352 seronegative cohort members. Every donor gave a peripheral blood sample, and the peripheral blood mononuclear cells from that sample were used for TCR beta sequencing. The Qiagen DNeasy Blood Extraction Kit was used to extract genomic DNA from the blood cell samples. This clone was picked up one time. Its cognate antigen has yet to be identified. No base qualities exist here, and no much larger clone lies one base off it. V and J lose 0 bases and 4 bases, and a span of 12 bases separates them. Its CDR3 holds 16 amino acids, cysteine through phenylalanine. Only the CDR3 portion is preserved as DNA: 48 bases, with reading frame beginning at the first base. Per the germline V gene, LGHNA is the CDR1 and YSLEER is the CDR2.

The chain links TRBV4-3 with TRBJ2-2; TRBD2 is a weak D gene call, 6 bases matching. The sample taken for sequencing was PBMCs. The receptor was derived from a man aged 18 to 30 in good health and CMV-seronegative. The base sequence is TGCGCCAGCAGCCAAGAGGGCGGGGCGGTCACCGGGGAGCTGTTTTTT. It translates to CASSQEGGAVTGELFF.